This T cell receptor (beta chain) was identified during a study of cytomegalovirus exposure and HLA in healthy donors. Study as a whole: When 350 to 400 donors were genotyped, about 80% of them were found to fall in the Caucasian-associated ancestry cluster.

Worth noting for this clone: What it recognizes is unknown.

Primers for the PCR totalled 60 Vbeta and 13 Jbeta. Assay: immunoSEQ multiplex PCR; the TCRdb copy retains only in-frame clones and omits some. The sample has about 190,000 clones, about 80% seen once. Study-wide points: Several of the most significant clusters were apparently associated with common viral pathogens in a later analysis.

The CDR3 length is 14 residues. The V gene end was trimmed by 7 bases and the J gene end by 4 bases; junction bases not matched to a gene: 7. CDR1 is LNHDA, CDR2 SQIVND, per germline (reference sequence). This sequence was found in a woman between 45 and 65 years old in good health and CMV-seropositive. This sequence joins TRBV19 and TRBJ1-2; 9 nucleotides match TRBD1. The sample taken for sequencing was PBMCs. The CDR3 bases are TGTGCCAGTATGGAGGGACAGGGCGGCTATGGCTACACCTTC. Translation gives CASMEGQGGYGYTF.